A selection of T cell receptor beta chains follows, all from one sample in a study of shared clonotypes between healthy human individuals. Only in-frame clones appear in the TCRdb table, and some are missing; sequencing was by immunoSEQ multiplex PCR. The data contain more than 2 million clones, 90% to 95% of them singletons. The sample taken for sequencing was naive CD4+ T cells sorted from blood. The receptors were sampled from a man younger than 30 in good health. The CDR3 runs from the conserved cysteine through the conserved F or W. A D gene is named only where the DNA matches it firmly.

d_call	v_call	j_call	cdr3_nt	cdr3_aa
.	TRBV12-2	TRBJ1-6	TGTGCAAGTCGCCCCCGGGGGCGATTTTCACCCCTCCACTTT	CASRPRGRFSPLHF
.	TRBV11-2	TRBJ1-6	TGTGCCAGCAGCGCCTCGGGAGGCAATTCACCCCTCCACTTT	CASSASGGNSPLHF
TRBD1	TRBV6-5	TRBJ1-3	TGTGCCAGCAGTTACCGGGACAGTGGAAACACCATATATTTT	CASSYRDSGNTIYF
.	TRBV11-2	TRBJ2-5	TGTGCCAGCAGCTCCTTACAAGAGACCCAGTACTTC	CASSSLQETQYF
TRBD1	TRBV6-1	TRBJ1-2	TGTGCCAACCAGCAATACCGACAGGGAAACTATGGCTACACCTTC	CANQQYRQGNYGYTF
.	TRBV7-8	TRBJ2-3	TGTGCCAGCAGCTTTAGTGCTATCCTCAGCACAGATACGCAGTATTTT	CASSFSAILSTDTQYF
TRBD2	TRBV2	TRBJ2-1	TGTGCCAGCGGGAAGCGGGGGTCATCCAATGAGCAGTTCTTC	CASGKRGSSNEQFF
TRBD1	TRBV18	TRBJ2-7	TGTGCCAGCTCACTGGGACAGGGCTACGAGCAGTACTTC	CASSLGQGYEQYF
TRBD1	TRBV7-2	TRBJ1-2	TGTGCCAGCACCCTCGGACAGGGGGCCTCCTATGGCTACACCTTC	CASTLGQGASYGYTF
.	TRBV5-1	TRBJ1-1	TGCGCCAGCAGCTTGGGGAGCACTGAAGCTTTCTTT	CASSLGSTEAFF
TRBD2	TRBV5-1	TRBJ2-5	TGCGCCAGCAGCGTCGGGACTAGCGGGGGAGAGACCCAGTACTTC	CASSVGTSGGETQYF